This T cell receptor (beta chain) was documented in a study of blood T cell repertoires in COVID-19. About the research overall: From the United States, Italy and Spain came samples of acute and convalescent COVID-19.

The V segment lost 6 bases and the J segment 6 bases; nucleotides outside the gene matches: 11. The CDR3 totals 14 residues. Germline assignment: CDR1 MDHEN and CDR2 SYDVKM. TCRdb's copy holds only in-frame clones and misses some; the assay was immunoSEQ multiplex PCR. The sample has approximately 230,000 clones, 84% seen once. The TCR comes from a man aged 30 to 39 with active or convalescent COVID-19. The sequencing sample was made of peripheral blood. The rearrangement links TRBV28 to TRBJ2-7; 7 nucleotides line up with TRBD1. The CDR3 spells CASRVDRVRGEQYF. In DNA form, the CDR3 reads TGTGCCAGCAGGGTCGACAGGGTGAGGGGCGAGCAGTACTTC.